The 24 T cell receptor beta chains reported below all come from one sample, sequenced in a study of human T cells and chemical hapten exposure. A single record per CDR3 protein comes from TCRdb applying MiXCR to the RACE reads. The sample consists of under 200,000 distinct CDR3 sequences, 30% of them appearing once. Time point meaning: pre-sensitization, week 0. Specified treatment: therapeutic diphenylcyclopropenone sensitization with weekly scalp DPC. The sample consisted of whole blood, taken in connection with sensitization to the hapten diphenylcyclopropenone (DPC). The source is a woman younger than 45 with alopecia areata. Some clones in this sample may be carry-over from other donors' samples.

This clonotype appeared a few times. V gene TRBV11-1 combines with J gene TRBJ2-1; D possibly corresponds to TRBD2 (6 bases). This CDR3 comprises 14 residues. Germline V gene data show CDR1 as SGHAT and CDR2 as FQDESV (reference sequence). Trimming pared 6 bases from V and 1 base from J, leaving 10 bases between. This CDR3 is CASRLEGSYNEQFF. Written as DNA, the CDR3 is TGTGCCAGCAGACTGGAGGGTTCCTACAATGAGCAGTTCTTC. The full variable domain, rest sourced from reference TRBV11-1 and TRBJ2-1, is EAEVAQSPRYKITEKSQAVAFWCDPISGHATLYWYRQILGQGPELLVQFQDESVVDDSQLPKDRFSAERLKGVDSTLKIQPAELGDSAMYLCASRLEGSYNEQFFGPGTRLTVL.

The CDR3 DNA reads TGTGCCAGCAACCCACAGGGGGCCGGGGAGCTGTTTTTT. Translating gives CASNPQGAGELFF. The chain links TRBV7-2 to TRBJ2-2; 8 nucleotides agree with TRBD1. J lost 6 bases, V lost 7 bases, and 4 bases had no gene match. Germline CDR1 SGHTA, CDR2 FQGNSA. The CDR3 covers 13 residues.

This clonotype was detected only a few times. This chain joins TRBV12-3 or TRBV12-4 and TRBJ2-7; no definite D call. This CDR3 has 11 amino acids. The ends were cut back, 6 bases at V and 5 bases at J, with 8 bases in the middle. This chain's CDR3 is CASSRLHEQYF. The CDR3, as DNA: TGTGCCAGCAGCCGTCTCCACGAGCAGTACTTC.

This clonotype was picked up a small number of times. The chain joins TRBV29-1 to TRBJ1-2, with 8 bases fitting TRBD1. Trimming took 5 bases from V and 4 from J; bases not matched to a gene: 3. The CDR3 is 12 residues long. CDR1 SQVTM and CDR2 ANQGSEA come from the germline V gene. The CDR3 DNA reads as TGCAGCGTTTCCGGGACAGGCTATGGCTACACCTTC. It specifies CSVSGTGYGYTF.

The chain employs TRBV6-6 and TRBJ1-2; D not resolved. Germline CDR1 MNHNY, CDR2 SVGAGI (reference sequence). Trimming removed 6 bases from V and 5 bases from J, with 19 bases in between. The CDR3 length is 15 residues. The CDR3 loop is CASSQIGPRAYGYTF. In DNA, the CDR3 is TGTGCCAGCAGCCAAATTGGCCCCCGTGCATATGGCTACACCTTC.

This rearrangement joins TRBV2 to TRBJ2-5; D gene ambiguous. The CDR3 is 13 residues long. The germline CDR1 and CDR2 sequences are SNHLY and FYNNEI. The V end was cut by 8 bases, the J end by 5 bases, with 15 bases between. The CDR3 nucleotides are TGTGCCAGCCTACTCGAGAGAGGCGAGACCCAGTACTTC. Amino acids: CASLLERGETQYF.

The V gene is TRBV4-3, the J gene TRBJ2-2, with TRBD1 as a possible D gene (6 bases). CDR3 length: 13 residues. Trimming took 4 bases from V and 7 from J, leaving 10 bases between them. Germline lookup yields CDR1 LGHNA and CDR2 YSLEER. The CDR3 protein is CASSPTGIGELFF. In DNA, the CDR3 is TGCGCCAGCAGCCCTACAGGGATCGGGGAGCTGTTTTTT.

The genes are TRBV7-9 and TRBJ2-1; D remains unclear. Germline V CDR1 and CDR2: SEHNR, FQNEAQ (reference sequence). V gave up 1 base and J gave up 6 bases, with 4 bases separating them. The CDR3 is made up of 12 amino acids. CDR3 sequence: CASSLEANEQFF. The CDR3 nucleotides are TGTGCCAGCAGCTTAGAGGCCAATGAGCAGTTCTTC.

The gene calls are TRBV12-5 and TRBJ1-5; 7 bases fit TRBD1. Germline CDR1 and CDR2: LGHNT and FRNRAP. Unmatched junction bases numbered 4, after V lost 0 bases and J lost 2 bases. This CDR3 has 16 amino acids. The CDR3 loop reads CASGLVTGTGNQPQHF. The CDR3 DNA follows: TGTGCTAGTGGTTTGGTGACCGGGACAGGCAATCAGCCCCAGCATTTT. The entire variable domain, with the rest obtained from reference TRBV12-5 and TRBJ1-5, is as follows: DARVTQTPRHKVTEMGQEVTMRCQPILGHNTVFWYRQTMMQGLELLAYFRNRAPLDDSGMPKDRFSAEMPDATLATLKIQPSEPRDSAVYFCASGLVTGTGNQPQHFGDGTRLSIL.

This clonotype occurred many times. The CDR3 is CSVNENTEAFF. The CDR3 DNA reads as TGCAGCGTCAATGAGAACACTGAAGCTTTCTTT. The rearrangement links TRBV29-1 to TRBJ1-1, with no clear D. Trimming took off 6 bases at V and 1 base at J, with 6 bases between the two ends. Germline assignment: CDR1 SQVTM and CDR2 ANQGSEA. This CDR3 is built from 11 residues.

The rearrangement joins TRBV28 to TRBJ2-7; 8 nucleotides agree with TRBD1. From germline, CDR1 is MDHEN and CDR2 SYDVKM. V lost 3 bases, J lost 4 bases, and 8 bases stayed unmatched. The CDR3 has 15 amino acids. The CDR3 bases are TGTGCCAGCAGTTTTGGGCAGGGGGCAGCGTACGAGCAGTACTTC. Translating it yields CASSFGQGAAYEQYF.

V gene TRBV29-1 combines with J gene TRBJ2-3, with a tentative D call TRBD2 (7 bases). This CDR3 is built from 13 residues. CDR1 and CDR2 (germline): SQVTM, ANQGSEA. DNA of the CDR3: TGCACAACGGCGGGGGCGCGGGCAGATACGCAGTATTTT. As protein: CTTAGARADTQYF.

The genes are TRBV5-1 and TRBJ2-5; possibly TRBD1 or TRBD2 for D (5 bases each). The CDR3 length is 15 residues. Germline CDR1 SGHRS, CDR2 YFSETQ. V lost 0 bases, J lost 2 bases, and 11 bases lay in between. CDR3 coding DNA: TGCGCCAGCAGCTTGGCTCCGGGACGGCAAGAGACCCAGTACTTC. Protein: CASSLAPGRQETQYF.

The CDR3 here is CAIRADRGENEQFF. CDR3 in DNA: TGTGCCATCAGGGCGGACAGGGGGGAAAATGAGCAGTTCTTC. The rearrangement links TRBV10-3 to TRBJ2-1, with 10 bases lining up with TRBD1. V lost 6 bases and J lost 7; bases outside the gene matches: 6. CDR1 and CDR2 from the germline V gene are ENHRY and SYGVKD. The CDR3 has 14 residues.

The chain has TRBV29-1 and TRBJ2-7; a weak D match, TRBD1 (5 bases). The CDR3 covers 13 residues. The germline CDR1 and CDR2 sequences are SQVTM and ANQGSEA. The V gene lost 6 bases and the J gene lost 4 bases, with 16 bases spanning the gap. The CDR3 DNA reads TGCAGCGTCAGGGAAGGGTCCGGGTACGAGCAGTACTTC. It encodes CSVREGSGYEQYF.

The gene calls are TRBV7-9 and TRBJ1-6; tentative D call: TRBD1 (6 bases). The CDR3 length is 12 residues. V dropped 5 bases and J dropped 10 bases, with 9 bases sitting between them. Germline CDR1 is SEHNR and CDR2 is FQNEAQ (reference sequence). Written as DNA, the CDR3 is TGTGCCAGCAGCCCCCAGGGGTCACCCCTCCACTTT. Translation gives CASSPQGSPLHF.

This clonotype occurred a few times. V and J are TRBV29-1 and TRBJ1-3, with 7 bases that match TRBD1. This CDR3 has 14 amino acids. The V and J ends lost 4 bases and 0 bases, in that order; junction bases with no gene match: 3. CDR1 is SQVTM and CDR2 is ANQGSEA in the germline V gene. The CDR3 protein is CSVGGQNSGNTIYF. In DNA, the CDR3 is TGCAGCGTTGGGGGACAGAACTCTGGAAACACCATATATTTT.

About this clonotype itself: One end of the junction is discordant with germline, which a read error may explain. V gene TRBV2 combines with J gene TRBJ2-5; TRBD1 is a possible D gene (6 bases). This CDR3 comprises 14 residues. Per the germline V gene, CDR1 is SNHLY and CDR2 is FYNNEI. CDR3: CVSIRQVFEETQYF. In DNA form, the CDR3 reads TGTGTCAGCATCCGACAGGTGTTCGAAGAGACCCAGTACTTC.

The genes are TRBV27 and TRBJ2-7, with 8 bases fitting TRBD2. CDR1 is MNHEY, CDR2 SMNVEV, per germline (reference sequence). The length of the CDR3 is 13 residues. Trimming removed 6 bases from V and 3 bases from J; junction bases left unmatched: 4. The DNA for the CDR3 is TGTGCCAGCAGATCGGGACTAGACTACGAGCAGTACTTC. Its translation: CASRSGLDYEQYF.

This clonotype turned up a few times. CDR3 nucleotide sequence: TGCGCCAGCAGCCAAGATCTGGGACTACAAGAGACCCAGTACTTC. Translation gives CASSQDLGLQETQYF. The J gene is TRBJ2-5, the V gene TRBV4-3, with 7 nucleotides matching TRBD2. V trimming: 0 bases; J trimming: 2 bases; junction bases outside the gene matches: 3. The CDR3 covers 15 residues. Per germline, CDR1 LGHNA and CDR2 YSLEER.

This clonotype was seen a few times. As DNA, the CDR3 is TGTGCCAGCAGTTTCCCGCATGCAACCTACGAGCAGTACTTC. It encodes CASSFPHATYEQYF. The V gene is TRBV28, the J gene TRBJ2-7; D is undetermined. Trimming removed 3 bases at V and 2 bases at J, with 11 bases between. Germline V gene data show CDR1 as MDHEN and CDR2 as SYDVKM. CDR3 length: 14 amino acids.

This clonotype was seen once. CDR3 nucleotides: TGCGCCAGCAGCCAAGATACGACTAGCGGGAGTTTAGAGACCCAGTACTTC. It specifies CASSQDTTSGSLETQYF. V gene TRBV4-1 combines with J gene TRBJ2-5; 12 bases agree with TRBD2. Germline CDR1 is MGHRA and CDR2 is YSYEKL. CDR3 length: 17 residues. The V segment lost 0 bases and the J segment 4 bases; nucleotides outside the gene matches: 6.

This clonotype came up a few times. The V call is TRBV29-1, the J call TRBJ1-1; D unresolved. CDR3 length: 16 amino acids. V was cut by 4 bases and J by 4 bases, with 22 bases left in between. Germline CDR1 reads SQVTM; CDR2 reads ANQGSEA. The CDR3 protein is CSVGAGAGVSRTEAFF. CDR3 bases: TGCAGCGTTGGAGCGGGCGCTGGGGTGTCTCGCACTGAAGCTTTCTTT.

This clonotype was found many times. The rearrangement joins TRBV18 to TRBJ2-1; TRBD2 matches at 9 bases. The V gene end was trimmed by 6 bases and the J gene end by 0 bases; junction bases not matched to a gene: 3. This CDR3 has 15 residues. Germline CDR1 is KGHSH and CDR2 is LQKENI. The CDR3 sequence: CASSLAGSSYNEQFF. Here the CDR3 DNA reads TGTGCCAGCTCCCTAGCGGGGAGCTCCTACAATGAGCAGTTCTTC.